This TCR beta chain was identified during a study of cytomegalovirus exposure and HLA in healthy donors. Whole-study findings and limits: In a later analysis, a missense DCLRE1C variant was linked to TCR beta V- and J-gene trimming.

As concerns this clone: Its antigen is not known.

Trimming removed 4 bases at V and 7 bases at J, with 13 bases between. In germline, CDR1 is LNHDA, CDR2 SQIVND (reference sequence). The CDR3 loop spans 13 amino acids. 60 Vbeta and 13 Jbeta primers were used in PCR. The method was immunoSEQ multiplex PCR; TCRdb's version includes in-frame clones alone and lacks a portion of them. The repertoire table contains 29,000 or so clones. Healthy individuals who donated bone marrow served as the donors. The sequenced material came from PBMCs. The V gene is TRBV19, the J gene TRBJ1-1, with D uncertain. This clonotype was obtained from a man between 25 and 39 years old in good health and CMV-seronegative. The CDR3 coding sequence is TGTGCCAGTAGTACGCCCGTAAGCCATGAAGCTTTCTTT. Its protein is CASSTPVSHEAFF.